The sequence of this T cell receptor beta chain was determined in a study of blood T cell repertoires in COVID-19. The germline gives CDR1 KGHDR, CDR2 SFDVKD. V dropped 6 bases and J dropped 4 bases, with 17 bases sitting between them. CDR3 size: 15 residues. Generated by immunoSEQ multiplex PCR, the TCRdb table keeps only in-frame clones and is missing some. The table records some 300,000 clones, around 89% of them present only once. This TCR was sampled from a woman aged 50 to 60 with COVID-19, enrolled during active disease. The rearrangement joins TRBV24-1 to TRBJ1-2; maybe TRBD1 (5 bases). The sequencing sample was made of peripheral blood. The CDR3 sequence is CATSPGPTLIYGYTF. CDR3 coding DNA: TGTGCCACCAGTCCAGGGCCCACTTTAATCTATGGCTACACCTTC.